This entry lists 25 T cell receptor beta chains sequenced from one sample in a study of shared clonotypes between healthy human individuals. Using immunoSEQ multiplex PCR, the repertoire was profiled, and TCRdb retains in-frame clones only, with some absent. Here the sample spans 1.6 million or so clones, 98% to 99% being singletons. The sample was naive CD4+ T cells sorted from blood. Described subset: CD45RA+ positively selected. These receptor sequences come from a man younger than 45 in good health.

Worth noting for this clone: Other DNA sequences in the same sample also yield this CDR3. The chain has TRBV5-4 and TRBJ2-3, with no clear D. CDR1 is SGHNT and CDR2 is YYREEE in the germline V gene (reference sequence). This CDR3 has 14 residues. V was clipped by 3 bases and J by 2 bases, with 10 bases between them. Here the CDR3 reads CASSSVGYTDTQYF. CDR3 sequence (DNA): TGTGCCAGCAGCTCGGTTGGGTACACAGATACGCAGTATTTT.

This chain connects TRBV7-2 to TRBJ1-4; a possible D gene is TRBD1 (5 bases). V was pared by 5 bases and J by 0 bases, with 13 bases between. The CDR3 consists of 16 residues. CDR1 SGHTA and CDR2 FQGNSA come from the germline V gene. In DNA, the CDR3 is TGTGCCAGCAGCAGCGACAGTTTGTCAACTAATGAAAAACTGTTTTTT. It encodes CASSSDSLSTNEKLFF.

The CDR3 DNA follows: TGTGCCAGCAGCCAAGATTGGCGACTAGCGGGAGGAGGGTCCTACGAGCAGTACTTC. Protein: CASSQDWRLAGGGSYEQYF. The chain combines TRBV4-2 with TRBJ2-7; 13 bases match TRBD2. CDR3 length: 19 residues. Germline values: CDR1 LGHNA, CDR2 YNFKEQ. V lost 0 bases and J lost 1; bases outside the gene matches: 9.

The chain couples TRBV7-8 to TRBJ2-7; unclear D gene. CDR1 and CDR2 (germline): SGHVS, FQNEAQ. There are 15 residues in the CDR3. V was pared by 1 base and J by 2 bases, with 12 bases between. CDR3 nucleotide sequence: TGTGCCAGCAGCTTAGAAGACCACCCAACCTACGAGCAGTACTTC. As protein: CASSLEDHPTYEQYF.

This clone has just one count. The CDR3 DNA is TGTGCCAGCAAGGATAGGATAGTCAATCAGCCCCAGCATTTT. It is translated as CASKDRIVNQPQHF. The J gene is TRBJ1-5, the V gene TRBV28; D gene unclear. This CDR3 spans 14 amino acids. The germline V and J ends were trimmed by 7 bases and 3 bases, with 13 bases remaining between them. Germline assignment: CDR1 MDHEN and CDR2 SYDVKM. The full variable domain, with the rest looked up from reference TRBV28 and TRBJ1-5, is DVKVTQSSRYLVKRTGEKVFLECVQDMDHENMFWYRQDPGLGLRLIYFSYDVKMKEKGDIPEGYSVSREKKERFSLILESASTNQTSMYLCASKDRIVNQPQHFGDGTRLSIL.

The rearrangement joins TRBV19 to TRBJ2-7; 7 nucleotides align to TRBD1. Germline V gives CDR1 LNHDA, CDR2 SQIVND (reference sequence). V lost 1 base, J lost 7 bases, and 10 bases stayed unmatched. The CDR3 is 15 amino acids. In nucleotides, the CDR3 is TGTGCCAGTAGTATAGCCTACAGGGGCTGGGGGGAGCAGTACTTC. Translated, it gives CASSIAYRGWGEQYF.

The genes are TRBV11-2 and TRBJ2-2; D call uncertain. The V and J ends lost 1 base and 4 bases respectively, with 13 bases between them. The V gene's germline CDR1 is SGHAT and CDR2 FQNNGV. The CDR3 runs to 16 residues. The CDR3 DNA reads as TGTGCCAGCAGCTTAGCGAGGTTGGGGATCACCGGGGAGCTGTTTTTT. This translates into CASSLARLGITGELFF. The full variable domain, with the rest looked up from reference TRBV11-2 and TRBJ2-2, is EAGVAQSPRYKIIEKRQSVAFWCNPISGHATLYWYQQILGQGPKLLIQFQNNGVVDDSQLPKDRFSAERLKGVDSTLKIQPAKLEDSAVYLCASSLARLGITGELFFGEGSRLTVL.

Here the CDR3 reads CASSPLGQGADGYTF. As DNA, the CDR3 is TGTGCCAGCTCACCACTCGGACAGGGGGCGGATGGCTACACCTTC. The V and J genes are TRBV18 and TRBJ1-2; 11 bases are a match to TRBD1. CDR3 length equals 15 residues. The junction had 4 bases not matched to a gene; V was cut back by 1 base and J by 6 bases. Germline loops: CDR1 KGHSH, CDR2 LQKENI.

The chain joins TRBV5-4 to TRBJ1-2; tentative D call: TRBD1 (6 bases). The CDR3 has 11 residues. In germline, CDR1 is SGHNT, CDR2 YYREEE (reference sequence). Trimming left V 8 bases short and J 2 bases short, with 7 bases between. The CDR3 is CASTGNYGYTF. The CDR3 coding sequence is TGTGCCAGTACAGGGAACTATGGCTACACCTTC. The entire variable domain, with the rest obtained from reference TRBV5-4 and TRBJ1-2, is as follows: ETGVTQSPTHLIKTRGQQVTLRCSSQSGHNTVSWYQQALGQGPQFIFQYYREEENGRGNFPPRFSGLQFPNYSSELNVNALELDDSALYLCASTGNYGYTFGSGTRLTVV.

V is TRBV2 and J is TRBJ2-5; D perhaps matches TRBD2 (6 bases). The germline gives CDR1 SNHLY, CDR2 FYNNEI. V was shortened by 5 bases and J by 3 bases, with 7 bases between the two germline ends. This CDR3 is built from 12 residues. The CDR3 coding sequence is TGTGCCAGCAGTCGGGAGAAAGAGACCCAGTACTTC. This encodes CASSREKETQYF.

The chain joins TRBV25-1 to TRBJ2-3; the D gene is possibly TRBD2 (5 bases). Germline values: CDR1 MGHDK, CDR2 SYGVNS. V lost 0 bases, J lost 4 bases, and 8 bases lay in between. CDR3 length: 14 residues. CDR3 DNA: TGTGCCAGCAGTGAATATGCGGGTTCAGATACGCAGTATTTT. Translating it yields CASSEYAGSDTQYF.

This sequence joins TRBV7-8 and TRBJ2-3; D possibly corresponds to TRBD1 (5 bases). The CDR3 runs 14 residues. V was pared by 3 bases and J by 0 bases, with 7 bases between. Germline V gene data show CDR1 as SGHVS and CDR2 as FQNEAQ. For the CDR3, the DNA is TGTGCCAGCAGCTTCAGGGTTAGCACAGATACGCAGTATTTT. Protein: CASSFRVSTDTQYF.

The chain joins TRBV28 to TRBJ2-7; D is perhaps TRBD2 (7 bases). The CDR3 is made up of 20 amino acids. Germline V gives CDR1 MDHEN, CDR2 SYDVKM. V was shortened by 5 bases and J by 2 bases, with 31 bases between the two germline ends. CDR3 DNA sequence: TGTGCCAGCAGTGGAGGGGTAGGCTCAATCGTCCGCGGGGGCGCCTACGAGCAGTACTTC. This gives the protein CASSGGVGSIVRGGAYEQYF.

In nucleotides, the CDR3 is TGTGCTAGTGGTACCTCTCCGGGACTAGCGGGAGGGATATACAATGAGCAGTTCTTC. Translating it yields CASGTSPGLAGGIYNEQFF. The chain links TRBV12-5 to TRBJ2-1; the match to TRBD2 covers 16 bases. Germline-derived CDR1 and CDR2 are LGHNT and FRNRAP. V was clipped by 5 bases and J by 4 bases; unmatched bases: 11. This CDR3 region has 19 residues.

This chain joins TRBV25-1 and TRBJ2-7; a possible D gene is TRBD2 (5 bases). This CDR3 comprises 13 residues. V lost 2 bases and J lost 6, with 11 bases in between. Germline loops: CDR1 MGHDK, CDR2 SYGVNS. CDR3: CASSERGFGEQYF. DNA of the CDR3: TGTGCCAGCAGTGAACGGGGATTCGGCGAGCAGTACTTC.

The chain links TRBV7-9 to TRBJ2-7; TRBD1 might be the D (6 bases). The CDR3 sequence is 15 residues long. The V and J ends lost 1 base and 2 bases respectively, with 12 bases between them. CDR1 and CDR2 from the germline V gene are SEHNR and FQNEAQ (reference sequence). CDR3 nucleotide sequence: TGTGCCAGCAGCTTAGATCCCCCAGGGGCCTACGAGCAGTACTTC. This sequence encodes CASSLDPPGAYEQYF.

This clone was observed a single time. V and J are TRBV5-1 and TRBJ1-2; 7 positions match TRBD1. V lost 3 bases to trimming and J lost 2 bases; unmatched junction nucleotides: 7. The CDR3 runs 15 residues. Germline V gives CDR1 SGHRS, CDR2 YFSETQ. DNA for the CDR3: TGCGCCAGCAGCTATATGGACAGGACGAACTATGGCTACACCTTC. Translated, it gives CASSYMDRTNYGYTF.

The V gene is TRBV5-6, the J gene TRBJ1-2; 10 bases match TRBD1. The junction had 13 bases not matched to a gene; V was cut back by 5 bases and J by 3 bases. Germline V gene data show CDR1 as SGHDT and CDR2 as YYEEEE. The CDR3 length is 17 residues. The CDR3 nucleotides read TGTGCCAGCAGGGCTACCGGGACAGGGGAGTCGGACTATGGCTACACCTTC. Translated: CASRATGTGESDYGYTF. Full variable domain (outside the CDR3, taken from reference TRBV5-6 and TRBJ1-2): DAGVTQSPTHLIKTRGQQVTLRCSPKSGHDTVSWYQQALGQGPQFIFQYYEEEERQRGNFPDRFSGHQFPNYSSELNVNALLLGDSALYLCASRATGTGESDYGYTFGSGTRLTVV.

The CDR3 here is CASSGLAGESEQFF. The DNA for the CDR3 is TGTGCCAGCTCTGGTCTAGCGGGAGAGAGTGAGCAGTTCTTC. The rearrangement links TRBV18 to TRBJ2-1; TRBD2 agrees at 10 bases. The junction had 8 bases not matched to a gene; V was cut back by 6 bases and J by 9 bases. This CDR3 region has 14 residues. Germline values: CDR1 KGHSH, CDR2 LQKENI.

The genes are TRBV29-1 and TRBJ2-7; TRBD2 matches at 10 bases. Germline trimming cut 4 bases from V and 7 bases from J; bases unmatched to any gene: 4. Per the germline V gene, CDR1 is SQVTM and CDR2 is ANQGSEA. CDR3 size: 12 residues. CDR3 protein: CSVGLAGREQYF. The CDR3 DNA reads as TGCAGCGTTGGACTAGCGGGTCGGGAGCAGTACTTC.

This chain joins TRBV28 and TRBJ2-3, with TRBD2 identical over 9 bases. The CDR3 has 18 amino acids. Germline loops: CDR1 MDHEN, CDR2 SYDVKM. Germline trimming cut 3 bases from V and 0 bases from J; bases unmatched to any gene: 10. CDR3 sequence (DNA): TGTGCCAGCAGTTTTCGACTAGCGGCCCCTTCTAGCACAGATACGCAGTATTTT. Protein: CASSFRLAAPSSTDTQYF.

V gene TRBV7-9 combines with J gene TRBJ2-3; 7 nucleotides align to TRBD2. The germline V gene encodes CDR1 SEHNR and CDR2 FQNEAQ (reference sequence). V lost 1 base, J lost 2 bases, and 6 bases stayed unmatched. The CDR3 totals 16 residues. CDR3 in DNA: TGTGCCAGCAGCTTAGTCCTAGCGGAAGTCACAGATACGCAGTATTTT. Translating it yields CASSLVLAEVTDTQYF.

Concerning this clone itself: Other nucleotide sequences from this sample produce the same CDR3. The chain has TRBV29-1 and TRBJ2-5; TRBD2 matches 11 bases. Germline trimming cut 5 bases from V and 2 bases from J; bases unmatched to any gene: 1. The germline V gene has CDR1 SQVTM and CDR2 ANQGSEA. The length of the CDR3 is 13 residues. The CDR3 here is CSVRTSGQETQYF. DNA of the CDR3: TGCAGCGTTAGGACTAGCGGGCAAGAGACCCAGTACTTC.

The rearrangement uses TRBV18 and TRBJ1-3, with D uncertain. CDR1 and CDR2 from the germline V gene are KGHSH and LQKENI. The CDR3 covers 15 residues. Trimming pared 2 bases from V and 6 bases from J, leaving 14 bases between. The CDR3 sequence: CASSPNRRVQNTIYF. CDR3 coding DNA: TGTGCCAGCTCACCAAATAGGCGGGTTCAAAACACCATATATTTT.

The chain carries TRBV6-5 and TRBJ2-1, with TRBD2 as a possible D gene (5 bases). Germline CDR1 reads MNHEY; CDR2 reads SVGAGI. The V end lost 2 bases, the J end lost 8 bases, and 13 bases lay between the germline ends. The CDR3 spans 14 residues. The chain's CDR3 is CASSYNAGSYEQFF. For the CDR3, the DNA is TGTGCCAGCAGTTACAATGCGGGTTCGTATGAGCAGTTCTTC.